The sample holds a few counts of the clone carrying this TCR beta chain. The ends were cut back, 2 bases at V and 1 base at J, with 2 bases in the middle. In germline, CDR1 is SQVTM, CDR2 ANQGSEA. The CDR3 extends over 12 amino acids. This entry comes from a study of identical twins. TCRdb re-called the 5' RACE reads through MiXCR, storing one row per CDR3 protein. Of about 240,000 distinct CDR3 sequences in the sample, 10% to 15% are singletons; the top ten hold 4% to 5%. The same data also went into a second study, on yellow fever vaccine responses in identical twins.

The sample was memory (CD45RO+) T cells sorted from blood. The chain joins TRBV29-1 to TRBJ2-2; unclear D gene. This receptor was obtained from a woman between 18 and 30 years old in good health. The CDR3 bases are TGCAGCGTTGAAATGAACACCGGGGAGCTGTTTTTT. Encoded protein: CSVEMNTGELFF.